The 6 T cell receptor beta chains below all came from one sample that was sequenced in a study of blood T cells in healthy people across ages. Then a second PCR, running about 6 to 11 cycles, was carried out with a sample-barcoded 5' primer and a J-beta primer mix. One entry per CDR3 protein, called by TCRdb with MiXCR from the 5' RACE reads. Of just under 750,000 distinct CDR3 sequences in the sample, approximately 22% are singletons; the top ten hold around 22%. Specimen: blood. The receptors were sampled from a man between 65 and 85 years old in good health.

The table lists this clonotype with a few counts. The chain employs TRBV6-1 and TRBJ1-1, with no clear D. The CDR3 is 14 residues long. The V end was cut by 7 bases, the J end by 0 bases, with 12 bases between. Germline assignment: CDR1 MNHNS and CDR2 SASEGT. CDR3 DNA: TGTGCCAGCACCTGGACGGGTATGAACACTGAAGCTTTCTTT. Residues: CASTWTGMNTEAFF.

This clonotype was detected a few times. The chain recombines TRBV7-2 with TRBJ1-1, with a tentative D call TRBD1 (6 bases). There are 14 residues in the CDR3. CDR1 and CDR2 (germline): SGHTA, FQGNSA. Trimming shortened V by 4 bases and J by 5 bases, and 14 bases separated the two germline ends. The CDR3 here is CASSSSGGQTEAFF. CDR3 in DNA: TGTGCCAGCAGCTCCTCCGGGGGGCAAACTGAAGCTTTCTTT.

This clonotype has only a few counts. This chain joins TRBV3-1 and TRBJ2-4, with D maybe TRBD2 (6 bases). This CDR3 is built from 18 residues. Trimming took 1 base from V and 6 from J, leaving 22 bases between them. Germline V lookup: CDR1 LGHDT, CDR2 YNNKEL (reference sequence). The CDR3 here is CASSQGALRLGVGNIQYF. CDR3 coding DNA: TGTGCCAGCAGCCAAGGCGCTTTAAGACTAGGGGTCGGAAACATTCAGTACTTC.

The rearrangement uses TRBV20-1 and TRBJ2-5; D ambiguous. V lost 4 bases and J 3 bases, leaving 9 bases between the germline ends. CDR3 length equals 12 residues. CDR1 DFQATT and CDR2 SNEGSKA come from the germline V gene (reference sequence). The CDR3 loop reads CSAINLEETQYF. Written as DNA, the CDR3 is TGCAGTGCTATTAACTTAGAAGAGACCCAGTACTTC.

V and J are TRBV20-1 and TRBJ2-1; D may be TRBD2 (6 bases). The V end lost 5 bases, the J end lost 3 bases, and 8 bases lay between the germline ends. Germline V CDR1 and CDR2: DFQATT, SNEGSKA (reference sequence). This CDR3 has 12 residues. The DNA for the CDR3 is TGCAGTGCTGGCGGGAACTACAATGAGCAGTTCTTC. Translated: CSAGGNYNEQFF.

This clonotype has a handful of counts. This chain joins TRBV12-3 or TRBV12-4 and TRBJ1-1, with D unclear. Deletions cut 4 bases from V and 5 bases from J, with 14 bases between. This CDR3 has 14 residues. The DNA of the CDR3 is TGTGCCAGCAGTTCCCGGACGGTAACGACTGAAGCTTTCTTT. It translates to CASSSRTVTTEAFF.